One and the same sample provided the 20 T cell receptor beta chains below, sequenced in a study of shared clonotypes between healthy human individuals. Sequencing used immunoSEQ multiplex PCR; TCRdb keeps in-frame clones, though not all of them. The sample holds some 1,100,000 clones, about 84% seen once. Sequenced material: memory CD4+ T cells from PBMCs. As for subset: CD45RA-negative fraction. The receptors were sampled from a man younger than 35 in good health. Some clones in this sample may be carry-over from other donors' samples.

CDR3 amino acids: CASSHRAGDTDTQYF. CDR3 nucleotides: TGCGCCAGCAGCCACAGGGCTGGGGACACAGATACGCAGTATTTT. This rearrangement joins TRBV4-3 to TRBJ2-3; TRBD1 is a possible D gene (5 bases). The ends were cut back, 3 bases at V and 2 bases at J, with 12 bases in the middle. This CDR3 comprises 15 residues. CDR1 and CDR2 from the germline V gene are LGHNA and YSLEER.

The CDR3 protein is CAWRQGLSSGNTIYF. In DNA form, the CDR3 reads TGTGCCTGGCGTCAGGGGCTGAGCTCTGGAAACACCATATATTTT. The chain is built from TRBV30 and TRBJ1-3; a weak D match, TRBD1 (6 bases). Germline assignment: CDR1 GTSNPN and CDR2 SVGIG (reference sequence). Trimming left V 5 bases short and J 0 bases short, with 14 bases between. The CDR3 covers 15 residues.

The chain is built from TRBV6-5 and TRBJ2-6; D uncertain. V shed 7 bases and J shed 0 bases, with 7 bases lying between them. This CDR3 contains 14 residues. Germline V gives CDR1 MNHEY, CDR2 SVGAGI. CDR3 sequence reads: CASTQNSGANVLTF. In DNA form, the CDR3 reads TGTGCCAGCACTCAGAACTCTGGGGCCAACGTCCTGACTTTC.

This clone was seen more than once but under ten times. V and J are TRBV28 and TRBJ1-2; 10 positions match TRBD1. Germline CDR1 is MDHEN and CDR2 is SYDVKM. The J segment lost 5 bases and the V segment lost 2 bases, leaving 14 bases of the junction unmatched. CDR3 size: 18 residues. CDR3 nucleotide sequence: TGTGCCAGCAGTTTACCTCCGGGACAGGGGAAATCGCCTTATGGCTACACCTTC. It encodes CASSLPPGQGKSPYGYTF.

V usage is TRBV7-3 and J usage is TRBJ1-2, with a possible D match to TRBD1 (5 bases). This CDR3 is 15 amino acids long. Trimming shortened V by 2 bases and J by 4 bases, and 14 bases separated the two germline ends. Germline values: CDR1 SGHTA, CDR2 FQGTGA. CDR3 protein: CASSLGAQQSYGYTF. For the CDR3, the DNA is TGTGCCAGCAGCTTAGGGGCCCAACAGTCCTATGGCTACACCTTC.

The V call is TRBV15, the J call TRBJ2-3, with 16 bases fitting TRBD2. The CDR3 runs to 17 residues. V shed 5 bases and J 4 bases; nucleotides not matched to a gene: 6. Looked up from germline, CDR1 is LNHNV and CDR2 is YYDKDF (reference sequence). The CDR3: CATSAGLAGGAPDTQYF. DNA for the CDR3: TGTGCCACCAGCGCGGGACTAGCGGGAGGGGCCCCAGATACGCAGTATTTT.

The rearrangement uses TRBV11-3 and TRBJ2-3; TRBD2 is a possible D gene (6 bases). Trimming left V 1 base short and J 2 bases short, with 13 bases between. CDR3 length: 16 residues. Germline CDR1 reads SGHNT; CDR2 reads YENEEA. CDR3 sequence (DNA): TGTGCCAGCAGCTTAGGAACTAGCTGGGACACAGATACGCAGTATTTT. It yields the protein CASSLGTSWDTDTQYF.

The chain carries TRBV15 and TRBJ2-5; the match to TRBD2 covers 9 bases. Germline V gives CDR1 LNHNV, CDR2 YYDKDF (reference sequence). V shed 1 base, J shed 9 bases, and the junction held 6 bases outside the gene matches. The CDR3 covers 14 residues. DNA for the CDR3: TGTGCCACCAGCAGAGGAGCGGGAGGTTCATCCCAGTACTTC. As protein: CATSRGAGGSSQYF. Full variable domain (outside the CDR3, taken from reference TRBV15 and TRBJ2-5): DAMVIQNPRYQVTQFGKPVTLSCSQTLNHNVMYWYQQKSSQAPKLLFHYYDKDFNNEADTPDNFQSRRPNTSFCFLDIRSPGLGDTAMYLCATSRGAGGSSQYFGPGTRLLVL.

The chain links TRBV7-8 to TRBJ2-4; D tentatively fits TRBD1 or TRBD2 (5 bases each). CDR3 length equals 18 residues. V was clipped by 4 bases and J by 0 bases, with 19 bases between them. Germline V CDR1 and CDR2: SGHVS, FQNEAQ. The CDR3 coding sequence is TGTGCCAGCAGCTCCAAAAGGGTGGGGGTCCTAGCCAAAAACATTCAGTACTTC. Amino acids: CASSSKRVGVLAKNIQYF.

The CDR3 nucleotides are TGTGCCAGCAGTCCACCTCGAGGACAGGGATACCAAGAGACCCAGTACTTC. This encodes CASSPPRGQGYQETQYF. This rearrangement joins TRBV27 to TRBJ2-5; TRBD1 matches 8 bases. CDR1 and CDR2 from the germline V gene are MNHEY and SMNVEV (reference sequence). The CDR3 is made up of 17 amino acids. The V segment lost 5 bases and the J segment 0 bases; nucleotides outside the gene matches: 11.

The V call is TRBV7-9, the J call TRBJ2-5, with D possibly matching TRBD1 (5 bases). CDR3 length equals 12 residues. Looked up from germline, CDR1 is SEHNR and CDR2 is FQNEAQ (reference sequence). V gave up 4 bases and J gave up 4 bases, with 7 bases separating them. The chain's CDR3 is CASSWGGETQYF. The DNA for the CDR3 is TGTGCCAGCAGCTGGGGCGGAGAGACCCAGTACTTC. The complete variable domain, with remaining parts taken from reference TRBV7-9 and TRBJ2-5, reads DTGVSQNPRHKITKRGQNVTFRCDPISEHNRLYWYRQTLGQGPEFLTYFQNEAQLEKSRLLSDRFSAERPKGSFSTLEIQRTEQGDSAMYLCASSWGGETQYFGPGTRLLVL.

The chain joins TRBV6-1 to TRBJ2-5, with 7 bases identical to TRBD1. Germline assignment: CDR1 MNHNS and CDR2 SASEGT. The CDR3 spans 13 residues. V lost 6 bases, J lost 4 bases, and 5 bases stayed unmatched. The CDR3 DNA reads TGTGCCAGCAGAGACAGGGTAGGAGAGACCCAGTACTTC. It codes for CASRDRVGETQYF.

The V gene is TRBV7-9, the J gene TRBJ2-2; 9 bases are a match to TRBD2. The germline V gene encodes CDR1 SEHNR and CDR2 FQNEAQ (reference sequence). This CDR3 is 16 amino acids long. V shed 4 bases, J shed 1 base, and the junction held 4 bases outside the gene matches. The CDR3: CASSSIAGVNTGELFF. In DNA, the CDR3 is TGTGCCAGCAGCTCCATAGCGGGGGTGAACACCGGGGAGCTGTTTTTT.

The count of this clone is one. This chain uses TRBV27 with TRBJ1-2; the D is unclear. The CDR3 spans 14 residues. Trimming pared 2 bases from V and 0 bases from J, leaving 7 bases between. CDR1 is MNHEY, CDR2 SMNVEV, per germline (reference sequence). As DNA, the CDR3 is TGTGCCAGCAGTTTAGCTCAGGCTAACTATGGCTACACCTTC. It codes for CASSLAQANYGYTF.

The chain carries TRBV7-3 and TRBJ2-3; 12 positions match TRBD2. Germline V CDR1 and CDR2: SGHTA, FQGTGA. Trimming cost V 4 bases and J 6 bases; bases outside gene matches: 5. The CDR3 spans 15 residues. In nucleotides, the CDR3 is TGTGCCAGCAGCTCGACTAGCGGGAGCTCGGATACGCAGTATTTT. Its protein product is CASSSTSGSSDTQYF.

V usage is TRBV2 and J usage is TRBJ1-2; the D is unclear. Trimming cost V 5 bases and J 6 bases, with 10 bases left between them. Germline V CDR1 and CDR2: SNHLY, FYNNEI. This CDR3 is built from 12 residues. Here the CDR3 reads CASSPGGDGYTF. CDR3 bases: TGTGCCAGCAGTCCTGGTGGGGATGGCTACACCTTC.

This clone was observed a few times. V and J are TRBV11-2 and TRBJ1-1; TRBD1 matches at 9 bases. The CDR3 has 16 residues. With V trimmed by 4 bases and J by 3 bases, 9 bases remained unmatched. Germline CDR1 and CDR2: SGHAT and FQNNGV. This chain's CDR3 is CASSSTLRTGDTEAFF. CDR3 bases: TGTGCCAGCAGCTCGACGTTAAGGACAGGGGACACTGAAGCTTTCTTT.

This clone was seen a handful of times. The chain couples TRBV2 to TRBJ1-5, with 7 bases aligning to TRBD1. The CDR3 loop spans 15 amino acids. The ends lost 4 bases at V and 3 bases at J; junction bases unmatched: 6. The germline V gene encodes CDR1 SNHLY and CDR2 FYNNEI. CDR3 region: CASSAGQDFNQPQHF. CDR3 DNA: TGTGCCAGCAGTGCCGGACAGGACTTCAATCAGCCCCAGCATTTT.

The rearrangement uses TRBV28 and TRBJ1-2; the match to TRBD1 covers 8 bases. The CDR3 spans 16 residues. The V and J ends lost 3 bases and 8 bases, in that order; junction bases with no gene match: 14. In germline, CDR1 is MDHEN, CDR2 SYDVKM. The DNA for the CDR3 is TGTGCCAGCAGTTTCCCCGGACAGGGAAGGATCGGAGGCTACACCTTC. Translating gives CASSFPGQGRIGGYTF.

In this sample, this clone turned up a few times. V gene TRBV9 combines with J gene TRBJ2-2; TRBD2 matches at 9 bases. J was trimmed by 2 bases and V by 4 bases; bases with no gene match: 9. Looked up from germline, CDR1 is SGDLS and CDR2 is YYNGEE. The CDR3 loop spans 17 amino acids. The CDR3 loop is CASSTHPGLANTGELFF. CDR3 nucleotide sequence: TGTGCCAGCAGCACCCATCCGGGACTAGCAAACACCGGGGAGCTGTTTTTT.